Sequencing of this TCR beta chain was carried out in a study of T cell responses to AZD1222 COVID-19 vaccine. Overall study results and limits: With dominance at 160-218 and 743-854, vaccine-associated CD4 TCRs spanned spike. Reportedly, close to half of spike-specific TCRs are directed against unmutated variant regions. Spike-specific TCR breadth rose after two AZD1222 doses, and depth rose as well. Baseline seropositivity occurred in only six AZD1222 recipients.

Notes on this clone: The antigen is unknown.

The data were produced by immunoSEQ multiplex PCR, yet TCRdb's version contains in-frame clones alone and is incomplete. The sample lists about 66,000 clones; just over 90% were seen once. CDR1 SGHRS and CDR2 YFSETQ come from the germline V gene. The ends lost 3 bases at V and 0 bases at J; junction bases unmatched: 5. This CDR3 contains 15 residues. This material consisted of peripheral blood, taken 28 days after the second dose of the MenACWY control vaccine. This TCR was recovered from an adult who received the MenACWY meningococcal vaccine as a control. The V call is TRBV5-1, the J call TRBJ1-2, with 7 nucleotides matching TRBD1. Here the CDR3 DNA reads TGCGCCAGCAGCTCCGGACAGGACTCTAACTATGGCTACACCTTC. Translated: CASSSGQDSNYGYTF.